These 14 T cell receptor beta chains share one sample of origin, sequenced in a study of regulatory T cells in long-lasting Graves disease. The time point here: persistent/refractory GD, antithyroid drugs over 5 years with positive TRAb. PBMC-derived RNA was used for the TCR library. The TCR beta library used iRepertoire HTBI primers with Arm-PCR amplification of CDR3. TCRdb re-called the multiplex PCR reads with MiXCR, one entry per CDR3 protein. The sample has approximately 440,000 distinct CDR3 sequences; roughly a quarter are singletons. The sample in question was peripheral blood mononuclear cells (PBMCs), obtained when the disease was refractory, from a patient treated with antithyroid drugs. The origin of the receptors is a female donor with Graves disease.

The rearrangement links TRBV19 to TRBJ1-1; TRBD1 matches at 7 bases. V lost 7 bases and J lost 0; bases outside the gene matches: 5. This CDR3 has 14 residues. Per the germline V gene, CDR1 is LNHDA and CDR2 is SQIVND (reference sequence). In nucleotides, the CDR3 is TGTGCCAGTATCCAGACAGGGATGAACACTGAAGCTTTCTTT. Protein sequence: CASIQTGMNTEAFF.

The V call is TRBV7-2, the J call TRBJ2-2, with 7 bases that match TRBD1. CDR1 is SGHTA, CDR2 FQGNSA, per germline. This CDR3 spans 17 amino acids. J lost 0 bases, V lost 2 bases, and 6 bases had no gene match. The CDR3: CASSLRPDRANTGELFF. As DNA, the CDR3 is TGTGCCAGCAGCTTAAGGCCCGACAGGGCGAACACCGGGGAGCTGTTTTTT.

V gene TRBV12-3 or TRBV12-4 combines with J gene TRBJ2-2; 8 nucleotides match TRBD2. V lost 6 bases and J lost 1; bases outside the gene matches: 4. The CDR3 consists of 15 residues. CDR3 bases: TGTGCCAGCAGCCGAGCGGGGGTGAACACCGGGGAGCTGTTTTTT. It encodes CASSRAGVNTGELFF.

This clonotype has more than one count but fewer than ten. This chain uses TRBV5-1 with TRBJ2-5, with 8 bases matching TRBD1. The trim removed 3 bases at V and 2 bases at J, leaving 3 bases unmatched. The germline V gene has CDR1 SGHRS and CDR2 YFSETQ. CDR3 length: 14 residues. CDR3 DNA sequence: TGCGCCAGCAGCTACGGACAGGGACAAGAGACCCAGTACTTC. Its protein product is CASSYGQGQETQYF.

The chain employs TRBV29-1 and TRBJ2-7; no clear D. The CDR3 is 14 amino acids. V lost 6 bases and J lost 3, with 18 bases in between. Per the germline V gene, CDR1 is SQVTM and CDR2 is ANQGSEA. The CDR3 loop reads CSVQRAGSNYEQYF. CDR3 nucleotide sequence: TGCAGCGTCCAAAGGGCAGGATCGAACTACGAGCAGTACTTC.

The chain recombines TRBV7-2 with TRBJ1-5; 7 bases fit TRBD1. Trimming took 5 bases from V and 10 from J; bases not matched to a gene: 5. The CDR3 sequence is 12 residues long. The germline gives CDR1 SGHTA, CDR2 FQGNSA. The CDR3: CASSPGGRPQHF. In nucleotides, the CDR3 is TGTGCCAGCAGCCCAGGGGGGAGACCCCAGCATTTT. The whole variable domain, filled in from reference TRBV7-2 and TRBJ1-5, reads GAGVSQSPSNKVTEKGKDVELRCDPISGHTALYWYRQSLGQGLEFLIYFQGNSAPDKSGLPSDRFSAERTGGSVSTLTIQRTQQEDSAVYLCASSPGGRPQHFGDGTRLSIL.

The rearrangement joins TRBV19 to TRBJ2-6, with D possibly TRBD1 on 5 matching bases. Trimming took off 1 base at V and 0 bases at J, with 22 bases between the two ends. Germline CDR1 and CDR2: LNHDA and SQIVND (reference sequence). This CDR3 comprises 21 residues. Here the CDR3 reads CASSIGGRQFTDSSGANVLTF. DNA for the CDR3: TGTGCCAGTAGTATAGGGGGTCGACAGTTTACCGACTCCTCTGGGGCCAACGTCCTGACTTTC.

CDR3 sequence (DNA): TGTGCCAGCAGCTATACAGGGTCCGGTCTTGAAGCTTTCTTT. The encoded protein is CASSYTGSGLEAFF. V is TRBV5-6 and J is TRBJ1-1; D is possibly TRBD1 (6 bases). Germline CDR1 reads SGHDT; CDR2 reads YYEEEE. V shed 3 bases and J shed 7 bases, with 16 bases lying between them. The CDR3 is made up of 14 amino acids.

The rearrangement links TRBV2 to TRBJ2-1, with 8 nucleotides matching TRBD2. The trim removed 4 bases at V and 4 bases at J, leaving 9 bases unmatched. CDR3 length: 16 residues. Germline V gene sequence: CDR1 SNHLY, CDR2 FYNNEI. The DNA for the CDR3 is TGTGCCAGCAGTGTAGGTCCGGGACTAGGGTACAATGAGCAGTTCTTC. Translation: CASSVGPGLGYNEQFF.

Worth noting for this clonotype: A far more abundant clone sits one base away, making this likely a read error. V and J are TRBV7-9 and TRBJ1-5; D is unclear. This CDR3 is 13 amino acids long. Germline lookup yields CDR1 SEHNR and CDR2 FQNEAQ (reference sequence). For the CDR3, the DNA is TGTGCCAGCAGTCTATATAGCGATCAGCCCCAGCATTTT. It codes for CASSLYSDQPQHF.

The chain carries TRBV15 and TRBJ1-5, with D unclear. V lost 1 base and J lost 0, with 7 bases in between. Germline CDR1 and CDR2: LNHNV and YYDKDF (reference sequence). The CDR3 sequence is 15 residues long. The CDR3 DNA reads TGTGCCACCAGCAGAGCCGCCTATAGCAATCAGCCCCAGCATTTT. Amino acid sequence: CATSRAAYSNQPQHF.

The rearrangement links TRBV19 to TRBJ2-5; perhaps TRBD1 as D (5 bases). The ends were cut back, 6 bases at V and 2 bases at J, with 16 bases in the middle. The CDR3 extends over 15 amino acids. Germline CDR1 is LNHDA and CDR2 is SQIVND (reference sequence). CDR3 loop: CASRKMGHRQETQYF. The CDR3 DNA follows: TGTGCCAGTAGAAAGATGGGGCATCGACAAGAGACCCAGTACTTC.

This clonotype occurred a few times. The rearrangement uses TRBV12-3 or TRBV12-4 and TRBJ1-2; no reliable D call. Deletions cut 7 bases from V and 0 bases from J, with 15 bases between. The CDR3 is 15 amino acids. The CDR3, as DNA: TGTGCCAGCAACTTATCGCACGGAGCTAACTATGGCTACACCTTC. Translation gives CASNLSHGANYGYTF.

This clonotype occurred many times. The CDR3 protein is CASSSSVIGYTF. The CDR3 nucleotides are TGTGCCAGCAGTTCCTCCGTTATTGGCTACACCTTC. The genes are TRBV28 and TRBJ1-2, with no clear D. This CDR3 spans 12 amino acids. CDR1 and CDR2 (germline): MDHEN, SYDVKM. Trimming took off 4 bases at V and 7 bases at J, with 10 bases between the two ends.